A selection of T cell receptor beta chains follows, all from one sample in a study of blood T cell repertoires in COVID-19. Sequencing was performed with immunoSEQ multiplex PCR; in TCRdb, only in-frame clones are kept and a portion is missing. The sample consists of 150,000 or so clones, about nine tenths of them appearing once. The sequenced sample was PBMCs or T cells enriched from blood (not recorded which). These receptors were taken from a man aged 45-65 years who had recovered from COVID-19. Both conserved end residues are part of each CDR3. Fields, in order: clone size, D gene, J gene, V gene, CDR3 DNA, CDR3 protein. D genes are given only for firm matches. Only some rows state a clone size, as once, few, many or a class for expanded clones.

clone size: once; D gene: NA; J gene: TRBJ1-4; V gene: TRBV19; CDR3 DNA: TGTGCCAGTAATTCAGTGGAGGGGTACGGTGAAAAACTGTTTTTT; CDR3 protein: CASNSVEGYGEKLFF
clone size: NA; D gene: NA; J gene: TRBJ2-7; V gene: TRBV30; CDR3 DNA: TGTGCCTGGAGTTCGGGATTGGGCGAGCAGTACTTC; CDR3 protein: CAWSSGLGEQYF
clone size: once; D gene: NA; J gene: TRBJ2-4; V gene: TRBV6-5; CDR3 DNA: TGTGCCAGCAGACGGGGGCCGGGAGGCAAAAACATTCAGTACTTC; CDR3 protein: CASRRGPGGKNIQYF
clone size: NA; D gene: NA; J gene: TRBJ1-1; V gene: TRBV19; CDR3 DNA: TGTGCCAGTAGTCTACAGAAGAACACTGAAGCTTTCTTT; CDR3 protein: CASSLQKNTEAFF
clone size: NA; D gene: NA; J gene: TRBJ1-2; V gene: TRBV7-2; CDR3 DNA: TGTGCCAGCAGCTTAGCCCCGGGGGGCGGGACTGGCTACACCTTC; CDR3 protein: CASSLAPGGGTGYTF
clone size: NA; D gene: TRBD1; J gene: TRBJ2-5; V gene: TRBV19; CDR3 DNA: TGTGCCAGTAGTATAGGACAGGGGGCGCGGGAGACCCAGTACTTC; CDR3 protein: CASSIGQGARETQYF
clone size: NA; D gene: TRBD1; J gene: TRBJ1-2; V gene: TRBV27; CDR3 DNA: TGTGCCAGCAGGCGACAGGGGTTCTATTCTAACTATGGCTACACCTTC; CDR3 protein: CASRRQGFYSNYGYTF
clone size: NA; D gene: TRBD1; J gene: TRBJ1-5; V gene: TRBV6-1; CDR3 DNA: TGTGCCAGCGGGACAGGGAATCAGCCCCAGCATTTT; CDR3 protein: CASGTGNQPQHF
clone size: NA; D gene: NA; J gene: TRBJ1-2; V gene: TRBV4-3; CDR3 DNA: TGCGCCAGCAGGCAGGACAGCTCGAACTATGGCTACACCTTC; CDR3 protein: CASRQDSSNYGYTF
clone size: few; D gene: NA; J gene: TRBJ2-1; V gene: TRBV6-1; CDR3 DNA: TGTGCCAGCAGTGAACAAGTGCAGGAGGGGAATGAGCAGTTCTTC; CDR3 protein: CASSEQVQEGNEQFF
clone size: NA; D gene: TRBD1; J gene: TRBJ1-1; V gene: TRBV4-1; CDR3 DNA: TGCGCCAGCAGCCAAGATCCTGGGACAGGCACTGAAGCTTTCTTT; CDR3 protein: CASSQDPGTGTEAFF
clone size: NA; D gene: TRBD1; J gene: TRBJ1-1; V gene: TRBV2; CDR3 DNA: TGTGCCAGCAGTGAAAGAACAGGGGTCGGCACTGAAGCTTTCTTT; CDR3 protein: CASSERTGVGTEAFF
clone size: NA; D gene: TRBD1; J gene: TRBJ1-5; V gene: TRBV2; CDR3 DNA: TGTGCCAGCAGTACAGGGGTAGAGCGCAATCAGCCCCAGCATTTT; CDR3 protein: CASSTGVERNQPQHF
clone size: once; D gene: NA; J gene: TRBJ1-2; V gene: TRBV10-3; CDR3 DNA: TGTGCCATCAGTGAGTCGGCAGTTTACACTAACTATGGCTACACCTTC; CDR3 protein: CAISESAVYTNYGYTF
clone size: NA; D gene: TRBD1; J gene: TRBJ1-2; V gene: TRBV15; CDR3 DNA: TGTGCCACCAGCCGAGGGGAACAGGGGGCATTTGGCTACACCTTC; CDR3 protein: CATSRGEQGAFGYTF
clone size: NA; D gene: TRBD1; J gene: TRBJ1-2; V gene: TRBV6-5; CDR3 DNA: TGTGCCAGCAGTCGGGGACAGGGAAACTATGGCTACACCTTC; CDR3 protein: CASSRGQGNYGYTF
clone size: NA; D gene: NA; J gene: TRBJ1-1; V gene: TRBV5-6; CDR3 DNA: TGTGCCAGCAGCTTGGGACAGATGAACACTGAAGCTTTCTTT; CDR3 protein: CASSLGQMNTEAFF
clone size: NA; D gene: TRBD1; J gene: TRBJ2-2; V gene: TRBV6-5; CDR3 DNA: TGTGCCAGCAGTTCATACAGGGGGAACACCGGGGAGCTGTTTTTT; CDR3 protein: CASSSYRGNTGELFF
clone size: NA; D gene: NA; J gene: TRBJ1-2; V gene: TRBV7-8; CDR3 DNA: TGTGCCAGCAGCTTAGCGTTACCGCGCTCTAGCGGCTACACCTTC; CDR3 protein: CASSLALPRSSGYTF
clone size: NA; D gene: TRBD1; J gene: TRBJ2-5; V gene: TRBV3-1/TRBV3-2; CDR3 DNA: TGTGCCAGCAGCCAAGAGTTGCGACAGGGATTCCAAGAGACCCAGTACTTC; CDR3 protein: CASSQELRQGFQETQYF
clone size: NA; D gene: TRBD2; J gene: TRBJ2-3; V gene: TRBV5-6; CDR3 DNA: TGTGCCGGGGGCCTAGCGGGGGCTCTCACAGATACGCAGTATTTT; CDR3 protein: CAGGLAGALTDTQYF
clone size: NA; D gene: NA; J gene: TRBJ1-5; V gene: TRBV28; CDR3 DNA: TGTGCCAGCAGTTTAAGCCAGGGAAGCAATCAGCCCCAGCATTTT; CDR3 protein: CASSLSQGSNQPQHF
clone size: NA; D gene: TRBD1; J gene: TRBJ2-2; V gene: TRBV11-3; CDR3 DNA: TGTGCCAGCAGCCCCGGGACAGGGGCGTATGCCGGGGAGCTGTTTTTT; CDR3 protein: CASSPGTGAYAGELFF
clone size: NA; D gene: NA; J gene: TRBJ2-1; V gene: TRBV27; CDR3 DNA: TGTGCCAGCAGCCGGGACTTTGAAATTGAGCAGTTCTTC; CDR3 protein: CASSRDFEIEQFF
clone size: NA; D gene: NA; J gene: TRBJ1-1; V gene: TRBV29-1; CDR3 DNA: TGCAGCGTTGGCTGGGGGGTGACCACTGAAGCTTTCTTT; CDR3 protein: CSVGWGVTTEAFF
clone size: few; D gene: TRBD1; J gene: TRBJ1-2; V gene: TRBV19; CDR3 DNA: TGTGCCAGTAGCGGGTCAGGGGGCGAGGGCTATGGCTACACCTTC; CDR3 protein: CASSGSGGEGYGYTF
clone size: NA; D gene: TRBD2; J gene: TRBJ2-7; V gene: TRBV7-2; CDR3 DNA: TGTGCCAGCAGCACCTCCGGACTAGCGGAGTCCTACGAGCAGTACTTC; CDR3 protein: CASSTSGLAESYEQYF
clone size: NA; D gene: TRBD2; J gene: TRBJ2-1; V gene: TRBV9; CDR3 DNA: TGTGCCAGCAGCGTAGGGACTAGCGGCCATCTGGATGAGCAGTTCTTC; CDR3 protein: CASSVGTSGHLDEQFF
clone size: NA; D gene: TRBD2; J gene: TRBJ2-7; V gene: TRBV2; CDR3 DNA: TGTGCCAGCAGTGGAGGGACTATCCTATCCTACGAGCAGTACTTC; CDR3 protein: CASSGGTILSYEQYF
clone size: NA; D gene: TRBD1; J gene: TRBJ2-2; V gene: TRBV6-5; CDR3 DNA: TGTGCCAGCAGGAGGGACAGGTACACCGGAGAGCTGTTTTTT; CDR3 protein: CASRRDRYTGELFF
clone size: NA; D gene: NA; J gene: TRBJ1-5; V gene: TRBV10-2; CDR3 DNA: TGCGCCAGCAGTGATCCTAATCAGCCCCAGCATTTT; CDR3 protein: CASSDPNQPQHF
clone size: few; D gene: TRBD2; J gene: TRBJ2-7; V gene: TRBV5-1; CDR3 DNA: TGCGCCAGCAGCCGTCAGGGGACTAGCGGCTACGAGCAGTACTTC; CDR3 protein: CASSRQGTSGYEQYF
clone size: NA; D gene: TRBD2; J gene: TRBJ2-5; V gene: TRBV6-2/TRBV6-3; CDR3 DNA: TGTGCCAGCAACCCTTCCGCCGGGACTAGGAACGGAGAGACCCAGTACTTC; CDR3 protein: CASNPSAGTRNGETQYF
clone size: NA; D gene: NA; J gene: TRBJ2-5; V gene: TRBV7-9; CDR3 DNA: TGTGCCAGCAGCTTAGGCCGGGGAGAGACCCAGTACTTC; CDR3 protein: CASSLGRGETQYF
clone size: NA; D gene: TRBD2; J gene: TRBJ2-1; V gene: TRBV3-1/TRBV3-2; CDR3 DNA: TGTGCCAGCAGCCAAGTCAGTATAGCGGGGCGCTGGTTCTTC; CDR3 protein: CASSQVSIAGRWFF
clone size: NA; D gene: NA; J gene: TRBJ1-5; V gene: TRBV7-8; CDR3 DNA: TGTGCCAGCAGCTTCATGGCAGATAGCAATCAGCCCCAGCATTTT; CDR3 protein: CASSFMADSNQPQHF
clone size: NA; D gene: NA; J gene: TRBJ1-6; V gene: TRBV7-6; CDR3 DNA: TGTGCCAGCAGCTTACAGGGTCAACCCTCCTATAATTCACCCCTCCACTTT; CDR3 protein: CASSLQGQPSYNSPLHF
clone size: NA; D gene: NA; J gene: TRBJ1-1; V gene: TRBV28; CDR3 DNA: TGTGCCAGCAGTTTTTGGACGGGATACACTGAAGCTTTCTTT; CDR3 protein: CASSFWTGYTEAFF
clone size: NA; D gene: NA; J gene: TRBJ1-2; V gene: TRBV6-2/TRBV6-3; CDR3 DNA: TGTGCCAGCAGTGTTCCTCAGGGCGACTATGGCTACACCTTC; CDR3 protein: CASSVPQGDYGYTF
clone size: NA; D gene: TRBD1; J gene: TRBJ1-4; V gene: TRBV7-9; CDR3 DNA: TGTGCCAGCAGCTCGGACAGGGGCATACAACTGTTTTTT; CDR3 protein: CASSSDRGIQLFF
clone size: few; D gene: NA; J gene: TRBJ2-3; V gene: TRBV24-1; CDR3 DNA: TGTGCCACCAGTGATTTGGTGAACAGTCCTACGCAGTATTTT; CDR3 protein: CATSDLVNSPTQYF
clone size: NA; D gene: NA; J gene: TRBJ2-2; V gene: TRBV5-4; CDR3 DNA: TGTGCCAGCAGCTTATCAACCGGGGAGCTGTTTTTT; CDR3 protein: CASSLSTGELFF
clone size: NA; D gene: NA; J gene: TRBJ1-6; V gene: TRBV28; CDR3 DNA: TGTGCCAGCGAGGGTCCGTCTTCCACACCCCTCCACTTT; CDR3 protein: CASEGPSSTPLHF
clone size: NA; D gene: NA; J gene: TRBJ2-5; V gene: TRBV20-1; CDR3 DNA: TGCAGTGCTGGACTCCGGGAGACCCAGTACTTC; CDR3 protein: CSAGLRETQYF
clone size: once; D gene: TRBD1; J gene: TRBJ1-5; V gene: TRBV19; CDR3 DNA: TGTGCCAGTAGTATCCGGCAGGGGGCTAGTCAGCCCCAGCATTTT; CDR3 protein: CASSIRQGASQPQHF
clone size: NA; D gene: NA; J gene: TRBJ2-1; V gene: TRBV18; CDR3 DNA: TGTGCCAGCTCACCCCTGAGGTCCAGCGATGAGCAGTTCTTC; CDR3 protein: CASSPLRSSDEQFF
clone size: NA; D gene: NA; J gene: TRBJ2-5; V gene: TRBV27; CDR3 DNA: TGTGCCAGCAGTTTTTTTCGGACAGAAACGCAAGAGACCCAGTACTTC; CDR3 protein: CASSFFRTETQETQYF
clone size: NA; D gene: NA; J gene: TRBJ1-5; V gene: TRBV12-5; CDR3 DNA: TGTGCTAGTGGCTTGGGGGAGGACCAGCCCCAGCATTTT; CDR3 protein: CASGLGEDQPQHF
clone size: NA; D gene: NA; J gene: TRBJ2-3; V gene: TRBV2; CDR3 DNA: TGTGCCAGCCTCGGAGCTCATCGCACAGATACGCAGTATTTT; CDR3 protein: CASLGAHRTDTQYF
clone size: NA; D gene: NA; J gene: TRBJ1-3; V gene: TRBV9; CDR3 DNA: TGTGCCAGCAGCGGCCATCAGGACTCCTCTGGAAACACCATATATTTT; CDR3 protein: CASSGHQDSSGNTIYF
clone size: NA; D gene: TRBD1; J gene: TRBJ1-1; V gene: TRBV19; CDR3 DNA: TGTGCCAGTAAGGACAGGGAGAGGAACACTGAAGCTTTCTTT; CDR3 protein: CASKDRERNTEAFF